One sample yielded the 6 T cell receptor beta chains listed below, sequenced in a study of blood T cell repertoires in COVID-19. Here immunoSEQ multiplex PCR was the method, and the copy in TCRdb shows in-frame clones only, minus some. The table records 140,000 to 150,000 clones, over 80% of them present only once. The specimen sequenced was peripheral blood. The receptor source for this set is a woman between 45 and 65 years old with acute or convalescent COVID-19.

This chain connects TRBV28 to TRBJ1-5, with a weak D call TRBD1 (6 bases). Germline CDR1 MDHEN, CDR2 SYDVKM. The CDR3 is 15 residues long. V was clipped by 2 bases and J by 9 bases, with 17 bases between them. The CDR3: CASSLTGGGAWPQHF. CDR3 DNA sequence: TGTGCCAGCAGTTTAACTGGGGGCGGTGCATGGCCCCAGCATTTT.

The chain combines TRBV5-1 with TRBJ2-7; TRBD1 might be the D (5 bases). Per germline, CDR1 SGHRS and CDR2 YFSETQ. Trimming took off 2 bases at V and 2 bases at J, with 14 bases between the two ends. The CDR3 is made up of 15 amino acids. The CDR3, as DNA: TGCGCCAGCAGCTTTGGTCAGGGCACTACCTACGAGCAGTACTTC. Amino acids: CASSFGQGTTYEQYF.

The chain links TRBV12-3 or TRBV12-4 to TRBJ1-2, with 9 bases that match TRBD1. With 5 bases clipped from V and 8 bases from J, the junction kept 0 bases outside the gene matches. The CDR3 spans 11 residues. The CDR3 DNA is TGTGCCAGCAGTGACAGGGGGGGCTACACCTTC. Translating it yields CASSDRGGYTF.

The genes are TRBV3-1 (or the pseudogene TRBV3-2) and TRBJ1-4, with 9 bases lining up with TRBD1. This CDR3 has 20 residues. V was clipped by 0 bases and J by 0 bases; unmatched bases: 11. Germline-derived CDR1 and CDR2 are LGHDT and YNNKEL (reference sequence). CDR3 sequence (DNA): TGTGCCAGCAGCCAAGATTTGGAACAGGGGGCCAGTCCAACTAATGAAAAACTGTTTTTT. Amino acid sequence: CASSQDLEQGASPTNEKLFF.

V is TRBV28 and J is TRBJ2-7; 13 bases are shared with TRBD2. V lost 8 bases, J lost 3 bases, and 1 base stayed unmatched. Per germline, CDR1 MDHEN and CDR2 SYDVKM. The CDR3 length is 13 residues. CDR3 in amino acids: CASRLAGGYEQYF. The CDR3 DNA is TGTGCCAGCCGACTAGCGGGGGGCTACGAGCAGTACTTC.

This clone was seen only once. The chain couples TRBV11-2 to TRBJ2-3, with D unclear. The V and J ends lost 0 bases and 5 bases respectively, with 6 bases between them. From germline, CDR1 is SGHAT and CDR2 FQNNGV. The CDR3 has 13 residues. The CDR3 here is CASSLDSVDTQYF. CDR3 coding DNA: TGTGCCAGCAGCTTAGATAGTGTAGATACGCAGTATTTT.